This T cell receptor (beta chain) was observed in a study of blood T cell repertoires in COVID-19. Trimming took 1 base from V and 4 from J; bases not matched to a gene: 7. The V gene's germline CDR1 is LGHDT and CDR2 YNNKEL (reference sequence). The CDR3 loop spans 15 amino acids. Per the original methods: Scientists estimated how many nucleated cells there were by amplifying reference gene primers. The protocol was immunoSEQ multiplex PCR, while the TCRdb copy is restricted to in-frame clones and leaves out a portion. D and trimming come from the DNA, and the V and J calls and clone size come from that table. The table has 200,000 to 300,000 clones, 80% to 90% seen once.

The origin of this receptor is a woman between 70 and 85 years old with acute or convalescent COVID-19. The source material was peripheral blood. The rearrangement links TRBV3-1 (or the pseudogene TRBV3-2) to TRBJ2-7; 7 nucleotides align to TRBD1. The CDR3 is CASSQGGDSKYEQYF. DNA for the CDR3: TGTGCCAGCAGCCAAGGTGGGGACAGCAAGTACGAGCAGTACTTC.